The clone carrying this TCR beta chain was detected only a few times. The target antigen is unknown. TCR alpha and TCR beta cDNA libraries carrying sample barcodes and UMIs came from 5'RACE with constant-segment primers. TCRdb re-analysed the 5' RACE reads in MiXCR, keeping a single row per CDR3 protein. The data show 300,000 to 350,000 distinct CDR3 sequences, 10% to 15% seen once. The data derive from a study of T-cell memory formation after mild COVID-19. General study results and limits: Among CD4+ contracting clones, most were CM and EM, and CD8+ ones EMRA. Pre-infection memory carried some responding clones, suggesting that cross-reactive memory joined. There was a balanced CD4/CD8 profile in clones contracting day 15 to 85, and later expanders leaned CD4+.

Germline lookup yields CDR1 SGHRS and CDR2 YFSETQ. V lost 0 bases and J lost 6, with 3 bases in between. This CDR3 spans 11 amino acids. V and J are TRBV5-1 and TRBJ2-5, with unresolved D. Material: PBMCs or a T cell subset sorted from them (not recorded which). The TCR sequence derives from a man between 18 and 35 years old who had mild COVID-19 (a few samples of this study predate the infection). Cell type and time point are not known. The CDR3 DNA reads TGCGCCAGCAGCTTGGCGAAGACCCAGTACTTC. This gives the protein CASSLAKTQYF. Variable domain in full (rest from reference TRBV5-1 and TRBJ2-5): KAGVTQTPRYLIKTRGQQVTLSCSPISGHRSVSWYQQTPGQGLQFLFEYFSETQRNKGNFPGRFSGRQFSNSRSEMNVSTLELGDSALYLCASSLAKTQYFGPGTRLLVL.